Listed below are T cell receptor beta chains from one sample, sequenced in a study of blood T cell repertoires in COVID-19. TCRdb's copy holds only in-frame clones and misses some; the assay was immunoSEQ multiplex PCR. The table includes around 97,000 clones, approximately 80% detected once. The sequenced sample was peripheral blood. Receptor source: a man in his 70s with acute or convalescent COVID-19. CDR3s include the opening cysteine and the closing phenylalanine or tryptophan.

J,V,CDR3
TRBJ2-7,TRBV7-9,CASSPYRLAGGTYEQYF
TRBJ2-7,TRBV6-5,CASSKPPAYEQYF
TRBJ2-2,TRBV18,CASSVQGANTGELFF
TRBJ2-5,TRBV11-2,CASSTSGTRQETQYF
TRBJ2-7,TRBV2,CASRDSKYEQYF
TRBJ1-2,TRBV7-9,CASSLEGGWNYGYTF
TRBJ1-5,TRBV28,CASTSGDQPQHF
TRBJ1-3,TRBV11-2,CASRQRAGTSTGNTIYF
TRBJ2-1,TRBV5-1,CASSQGQGPYNEQFF
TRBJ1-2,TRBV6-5,CATKLGLQNPYGYTF
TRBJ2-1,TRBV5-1,CASSAGQGAYNEQFF
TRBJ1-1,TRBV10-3,CAISAGTGENTEAFF
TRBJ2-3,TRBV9,CASSVVRGGEADTQYF
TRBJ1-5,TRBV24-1,CAIGARGGNQPQHF
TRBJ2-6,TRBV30,CAWTGLGGANVLTF
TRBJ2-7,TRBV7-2,CASSPFVVGRQYF
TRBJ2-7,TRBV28,CASSLTLVAGLAGGPGIRYEQYF
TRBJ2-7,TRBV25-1,CASSGLAGAYEQYF
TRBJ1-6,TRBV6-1,CASRDRHYNSPLHF